This T cell receptor (beta chain) was profiled in a study of T cells in localized non-small cell lung cancer (TCRdb year 2020). In the study overall: T cell repertoires of 200 to 250 early-stage NSCLC patients were analyzed, with tumors being compared against uninvolved tumor-adjacent lungs. The cohort was made up of hundreds of treatment-naive NSCLC patients whose localized lung tumors had been resected. A mean age of 66.3 years was recorded for the NSCLC patients, of whom under 150 were male and about 100 were female. Overall study results and their limits: Uninvolved tumor-adjacent lung showed the highest T cell clonality, higher than tumor, which suggests more focused antigenic responses in the uninvolved tumor-adjacent lung. Because multi-region tumor sequencing was not done, intratumor heterogeneity could not be ruled out. Longer overall survival was associated with higher T cell density in blood, whereas shorter survival was associated with higher clonality in adjacent lung. Since the design was exploratory, TCR variables were selected using unadjusted p-values with no false-discovery rate correction. A median of roughly 60 of the top 100 tumor clones were detected in paired uninvolved adjacent lung, and around 30 of these tumor clones were also found among the top 100 clones of the paired uninvolved adjacent lung.

Turning to this clone: Its antigen remains undetermined. No much larger clone is present one base from it, and per-base qualities are unavailable. Other DNA sequences in the same sample also yield this CDR3.

At diagnosis, peripheral blood, uninvolved tumor-adjacent lung and tumor were collected and were preserved as a mix of fresh-frozen and FFPE material. Blood samples were analyzed as peripheral blood mononuclear cells for TCR repertoire profiling. TCR beta CDR3 regions were sequenced from DNA using the immunoSEQ Assay. Per the authors' processing: T cell density was computed as TCR beta template counts normalized to usable DNA estimated by amplifying housekeeping genes. The preseqR package was used to estimate richness by extrapolating to 400,000 templates for PBMC samples and to 120,000 templates for tissue samples. Clonality was defined as one minus Pielou's evenness. To identify tissue-enriched TCRs, differential abundance testing was run on productive amino-acid clonotypes with a minimum total count of 5 and an alpha of 0.1. The Jaccard Index and the Morisita Overlap Index were used to quantify repertoire overlap between compartments. GLIPH clustered TCR beta CDR3s with public tetramer-defined viral CDR3s; viral motifs required at least three viral sequences plus V-gene enrichment. Drawn from immuneACCESS, this table holds only the in-frame rearrangements with V and J called that TCRdb kept. Clones are partly lost; checked studies trace under half to an unresolved V gene and leave the rest unexplained. V, J and clone size are taken as reported in that table, and D and trimming were inferred from the DNA itself. Recorded for this sample are tens of thousands of clones; approximately 83% of them occurred a single time. The ten largest make up less than 20% of the sample.

CDR1 and CDR2 were assigned from the germline V gene as SGHRS and YFSETQ. The CDR3 covers 14 residues, taking in both the cysteine and the phenylalanine. The DNA shown is the 42-base CDR3, in frame from base 1. The junction shows trimming of 7 bases on V and 1 base on J, and the gene matches do not reach 0 bases of it. The sample here was peripheral blood, taken before any cancer treatment. The TCR sequence derives from a female donor older than 55 with stage II squamous cell lung carcinoma. The chain is made from TRBV5-1 and TRBJ2-3, and TRBD2 aligns with 13 junction nucleotides. DNA sequence: TGCGCCAGCGGACTAGCGGGGGGCACAGATACGCAGTATTTT. It specifies CASGLAGGTDTQYF.